This T cell receptor beta chain came from a study of cytomegalovirus exposure and HLA in healthy donors. V shed 5 bases and J shed 1 base, with 5 bases lying between them. This CDR3 is 12 amino acids long. Germline V gene sequence: CDR1 LNHDA, CDR2 SQIVND (reference sequence). Comment on this clone: The antigen is undetermined.

Study results and limitations: Reported results showed that the classifier diagnosed cytomegalovirus status with high specificity and sensitivity. With DRB1 most and HLA-C fewest, TCR association rates differed between HLA loci in a later analysis. Solely CMV serostatus was available to characterize immune exposure. Specificity for CMV antigens was confirmed in vitro for a few of the CMV-associated chains.

The PCR used 60 Vbeta and 13 Jbeta primers. Data came from immunoSEQ multiplex PCR; TCRdb stores just in-frame clones and leaves some out. The sample records 180,000 or so clones, roughly 80% being singletons. The sequence was collected from a girl under 18 in good health and CMV-seropositive. This chain joins TRBV19 and TRBJ1-1; D uncertain. Input material: PBMCs. The DNA for the CDR3 is TGTGCCAGTAGTCAGTGGAACACTGAAGCTTTCTTT. This sequence encodes CASSQWNTEAFF. The full variable domain, rest sourced from reference TRBV19 and TRBJ1-1, is DGGITQSPKYLFRKEGQNVTLSCEQNLNHDAMYWYRQDPGQGLRLIYYSQIVNDFQKGDIAEGYSVSREKKESFPLTVTSAQKNPTAFYLCASSQWNTEAFFGQGTRLTVV.